Listed below are T cell receptor beta chains from one sample, sequenced in a study of blood T cell repertoires in COVID-19. Sequencing used immunoSEQ multiplex PCR; TCRdb keeps in-frame clones, though not all of them. Of about 120,000 clones detected, 85% to 90% appear once; the ten largest clones hold 25% to 30%. The sample comprised peripheral blood. All receptors derive from a woman aged 70-85 years with acute or convalescent COVID-19. CDR3s include the opening cysteine and the closing phenylalanine or tryptophan. The D gene is left open where the match is weak. Expanded clones get a size class; other rows say once, few or many, or leave the size out.

D	V	size	J	CDR3	DNA
.	TRBV28	.	TRBJ1-2	CASSMSGAGYTF	TGTGCCAGCTCTATGTCAGGGGCTGGCTACACCTTC
TRBD1	TRBV5-1	.	TRBJ1-2	CASSKDRAHYGYTF	TGCGCCAGCAGCAAGGACAGGGCCCACTATGGCTACACCTTC
.	TRBV5-1	once	TRBJ1-3	CASSLYHSISGNTIYF	TGCGCCAGCAGCTTGTATCACTCCATCTCTGGAAACACCATATATTTT
.	TRBV5-4	.	TRBJ2-1	CASSLTGDEQFF	TGTGCCAGCAGCCTGACCGGGGATGAGCAGTTCTTC
.	TRBV12-5	.	TRBJ1-6	CASGLSGSSNSPLHF	TGTGCTAGTGGTTTGTCAGGGTCGAGTAATTCACCCCTCCACTTT
.	TRBV25-1	.	TRBJ2-5	CASAQTVYQETQYF	TGTGCCAGCGCCCAGACAGTCTACCAAGAGACCCAGTACTTC
TRBD1	TRBV5-6	.	TRBJ1-6	CASSFLGTVHSPLHF	TGTGCCAGCAGTTTCTTAGGGACAGTTCATTCGCCCCTCCACTTT
.	TRBV19	few	TRBJ2-7	CASSISIRGNRRTYEQYF	TGTGCCAGTAGTATTTCGATTCGCGGTAACAGGAGAACCTACGAGCAGTACTTC
.	TRBV28	.	TRBJ1-4	CASSPPQKARGEKLFF	TGTGCCAGCAGTCCCCCCCAGAAGGCACGAGGGGAAAAACTGTTTTTT
.	TRBV6-6	.	TRBJ1-2	CASREGSIYGYTF	TGTGCCAGCCGGGAGGGCAGCATATATGGCTACACCTTC
.	TRBV5-3	once	TRBJ1-5	CARSLAGVQHF	TGTGCCAGAAGCTTGGCGGGAGTCCAGCATTTT